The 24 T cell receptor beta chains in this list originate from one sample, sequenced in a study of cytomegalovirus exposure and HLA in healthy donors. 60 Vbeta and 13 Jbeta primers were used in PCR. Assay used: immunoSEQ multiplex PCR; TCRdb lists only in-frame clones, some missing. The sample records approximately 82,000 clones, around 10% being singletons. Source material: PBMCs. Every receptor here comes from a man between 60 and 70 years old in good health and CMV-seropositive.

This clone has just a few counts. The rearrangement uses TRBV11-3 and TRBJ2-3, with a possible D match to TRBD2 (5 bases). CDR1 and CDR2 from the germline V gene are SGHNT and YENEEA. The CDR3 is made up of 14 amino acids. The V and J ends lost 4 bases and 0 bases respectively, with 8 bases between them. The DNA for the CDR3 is TGTGCCAGCAGCTGGGCTAGCAGCACAGATACGCAGTATTTT. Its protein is CASSWASSTDTQYF.

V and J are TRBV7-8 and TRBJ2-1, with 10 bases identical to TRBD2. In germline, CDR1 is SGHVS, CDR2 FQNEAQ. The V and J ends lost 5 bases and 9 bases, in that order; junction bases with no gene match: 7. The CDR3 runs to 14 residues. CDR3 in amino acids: CASSQQRGGVEQFF. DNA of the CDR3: TGTGCCAGCAGCCAACAGCGGGGGGGCGTTGAGCAGTTCTTC. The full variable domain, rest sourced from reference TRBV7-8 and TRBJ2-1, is GAGVSQSPRYKVAKRGQDVALRCDPISGHVSLFWYQQALGQGPEFLTYFQNEAQLDKSGLPSDRFFAERPEGSVSTLKIQRTQQEDSAVYLCASSQQRGGVEQFFGPGTRLTVL.

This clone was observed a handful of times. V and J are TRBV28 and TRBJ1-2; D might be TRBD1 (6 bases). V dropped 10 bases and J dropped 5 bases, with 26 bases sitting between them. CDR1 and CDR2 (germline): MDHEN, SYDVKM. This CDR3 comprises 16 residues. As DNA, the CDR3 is TGTGCCATACCGAACCAACCCGATGGGGGCGGGTATGGCTACACCTTC. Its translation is CAIPNQPDGGGYGYTF.

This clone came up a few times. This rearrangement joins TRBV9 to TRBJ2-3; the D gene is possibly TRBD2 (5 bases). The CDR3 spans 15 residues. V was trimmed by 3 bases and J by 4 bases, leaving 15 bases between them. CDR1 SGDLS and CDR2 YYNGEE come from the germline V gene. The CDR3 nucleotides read TGTGCCAGCAGCGAGACGGGCGGGTTCGCAGATACGCAGTATTTT. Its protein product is CASSETGGFADTQYF. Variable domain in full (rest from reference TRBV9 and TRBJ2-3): DSGVTQTPKHLITATGQRVTLRCSPRSGDLSVYWYQQSLDQGLQFLIQYYNGEERAKGNILERFSAQQFPDLHSELNLSSLELGDSALYFCASSETGGFADTQYFGPGTRLTVL.

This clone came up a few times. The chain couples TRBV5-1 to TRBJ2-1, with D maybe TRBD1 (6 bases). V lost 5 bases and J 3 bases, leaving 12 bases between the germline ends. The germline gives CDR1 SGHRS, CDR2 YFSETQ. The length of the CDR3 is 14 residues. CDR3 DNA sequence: TGCGCCAGCAGATCCGGGACAAACTACAATGAGCAGTTCTTC. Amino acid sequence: CASRSGTNYNEQFF.

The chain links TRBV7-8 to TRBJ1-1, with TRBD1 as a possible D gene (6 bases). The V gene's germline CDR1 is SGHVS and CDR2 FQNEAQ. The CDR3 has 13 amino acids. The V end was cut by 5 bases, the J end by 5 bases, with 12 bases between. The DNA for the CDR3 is TGTGCCAGCAGCCCGAACAGGGCAACTGAAGCTTTCTTT. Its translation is CASSPNRATEAFF.

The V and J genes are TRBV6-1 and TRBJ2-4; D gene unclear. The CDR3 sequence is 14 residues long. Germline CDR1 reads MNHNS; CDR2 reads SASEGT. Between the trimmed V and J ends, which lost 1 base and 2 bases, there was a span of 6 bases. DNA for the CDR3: TGTGCCAGCAGTGAAGTGGCAACCAAAAACATTCAGTACTTC. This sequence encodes CASSEVATKNIQYF.

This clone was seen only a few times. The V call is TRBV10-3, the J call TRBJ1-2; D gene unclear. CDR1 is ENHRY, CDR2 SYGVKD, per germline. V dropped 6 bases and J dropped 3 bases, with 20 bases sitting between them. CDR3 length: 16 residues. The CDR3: CAIRGGSVKEDYGYTF. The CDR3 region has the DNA TGTGCCATCAGGGGCGGGTCTGTAAAGGAAGACTATGGCTACACCTTC.

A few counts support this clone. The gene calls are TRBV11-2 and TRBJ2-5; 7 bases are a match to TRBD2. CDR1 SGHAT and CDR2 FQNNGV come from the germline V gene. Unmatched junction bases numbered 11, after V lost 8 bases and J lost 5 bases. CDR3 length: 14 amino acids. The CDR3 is CASHPGRGWETQYF. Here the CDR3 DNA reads TGTGCCAGCCACCCAGGGAGGGGCTGGGAGACCCAGTACTTC.

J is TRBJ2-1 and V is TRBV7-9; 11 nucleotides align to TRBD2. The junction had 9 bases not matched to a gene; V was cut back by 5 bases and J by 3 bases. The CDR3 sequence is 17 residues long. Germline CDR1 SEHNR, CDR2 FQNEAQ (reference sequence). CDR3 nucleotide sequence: TGTGCCAGCAGCCAATTACAACTAGCGGGAGACTACAATGAGCAGTTCTTC. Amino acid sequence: CASSQLQLAGDYNEQFF.

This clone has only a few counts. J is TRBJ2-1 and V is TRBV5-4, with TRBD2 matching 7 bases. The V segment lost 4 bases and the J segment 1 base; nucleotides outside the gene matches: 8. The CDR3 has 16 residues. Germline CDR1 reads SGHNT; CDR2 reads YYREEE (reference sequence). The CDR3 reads CASSLERDGSYNEQFF. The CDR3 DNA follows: TGTGCCAGCAGCCTGGAGCGGGACGGTTCCTACAATGAGCAGTTCTTC.

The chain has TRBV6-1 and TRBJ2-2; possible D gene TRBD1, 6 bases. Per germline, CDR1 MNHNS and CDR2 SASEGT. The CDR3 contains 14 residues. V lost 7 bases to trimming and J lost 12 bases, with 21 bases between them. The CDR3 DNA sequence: TGTGCCAGCAAGGGACAATATAAGGTCCTGCAGCTGTTTTTT. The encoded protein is CASKGQYKVLQLFF.

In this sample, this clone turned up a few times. The CDR3 sequence is CASITKGAEAFF. The CDR3 nucleotides are TGTGCCAGTATTACGAAAGGGGCGGAAGCTTTCTTT. The rearrangement uses TRBV19 and TRBJ1-1, with a weak D call TRBD1 (5 bases). V dropped 7 bases and J dropped 8 bases, with 14 bases sitting between them. Germline V gene lookup returns CDR1 LNHDA and CDR2 SQIVND (reference sequence). This CDR3 is 12 amino acids long.

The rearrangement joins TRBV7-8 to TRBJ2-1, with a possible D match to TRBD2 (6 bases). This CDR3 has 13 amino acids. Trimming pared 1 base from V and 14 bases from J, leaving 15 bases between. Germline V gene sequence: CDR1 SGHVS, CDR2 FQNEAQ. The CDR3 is CASSLGRGAGEFF. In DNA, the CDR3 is TGTGCCAGCAGCTTAGGGCGGGGCGCTGGGGAGTTCTTC.

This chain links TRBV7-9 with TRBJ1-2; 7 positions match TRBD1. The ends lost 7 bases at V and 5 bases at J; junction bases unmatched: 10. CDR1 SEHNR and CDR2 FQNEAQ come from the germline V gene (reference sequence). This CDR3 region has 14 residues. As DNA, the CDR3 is TGTGCCAGCAAGGGCCCGACAGGGAATTATGGCTACACCTTC. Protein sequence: CASKGPTGNYGYTF.

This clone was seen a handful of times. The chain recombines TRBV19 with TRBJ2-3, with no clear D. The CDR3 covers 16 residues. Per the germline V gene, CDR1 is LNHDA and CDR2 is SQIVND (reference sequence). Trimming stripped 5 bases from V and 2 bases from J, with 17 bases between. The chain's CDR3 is CASSLRYSEVTDTQYF. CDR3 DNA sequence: TGTGCCAGTAGTCTTAGGTACTCAGAGGTCACAGATACGCAGTATTTT. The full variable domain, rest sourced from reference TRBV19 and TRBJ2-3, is DGGITQSPKYLFRKEGQNVTLSCEQNLNHDAMYWYRQDPGQGLRLIYYSQIVNDFQKGDIAEGYSVSREKKESFPLTVTSAQKNPTAFYLCASSLRYSEVTDTQYFGPGTRLTVL.

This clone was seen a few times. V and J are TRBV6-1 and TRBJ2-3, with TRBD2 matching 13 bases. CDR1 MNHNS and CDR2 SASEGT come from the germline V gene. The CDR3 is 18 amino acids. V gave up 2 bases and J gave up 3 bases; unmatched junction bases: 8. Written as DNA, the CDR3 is TGTGCCAGCAGTGAACATCATGGACTAGCGGGGGATACAGATACGCAGTATTTT. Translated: CASSEHHGLAGDTDTQYF.

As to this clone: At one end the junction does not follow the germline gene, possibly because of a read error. The CDR3 DNA sequence: TGTGCTAGCAGCATAGACACGACTGGGGAGCTGTTTTTT. Translation: CASSIDTTGELFF. The chain links TRBV7-7 to TRBJ2-2; D is unclear. CDR1 is SSHAT and CDR2 is FNYEAQ in the germline V gene (reference sequence). The CDR3 spans 13 residues.

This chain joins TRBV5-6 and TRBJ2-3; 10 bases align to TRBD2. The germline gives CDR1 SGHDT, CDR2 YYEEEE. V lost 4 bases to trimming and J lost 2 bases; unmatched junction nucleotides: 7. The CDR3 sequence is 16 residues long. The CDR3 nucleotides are TGTGCCAGCAGCCCTCGTAGCGGGGGGCTCACAGATACGCAGTATTTT. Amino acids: CASSPRSGGLTDTQYF.

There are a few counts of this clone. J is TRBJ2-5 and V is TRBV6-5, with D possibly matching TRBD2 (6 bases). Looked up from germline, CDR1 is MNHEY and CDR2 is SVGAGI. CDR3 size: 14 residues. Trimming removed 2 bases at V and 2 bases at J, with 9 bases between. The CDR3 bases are TGTGCCAGCAGTTACGGGAGCGGGCAAGAGACCCAGTACTTC. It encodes CASSYGSGQETQYF.

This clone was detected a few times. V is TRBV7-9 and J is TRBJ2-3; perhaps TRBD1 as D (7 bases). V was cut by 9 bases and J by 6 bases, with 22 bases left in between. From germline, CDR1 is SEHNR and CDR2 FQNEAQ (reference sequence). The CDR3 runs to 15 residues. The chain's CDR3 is CASTQGGRDIDTQYF. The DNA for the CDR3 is TGTGCCAGTACGCAGGGGGGCCGGGACATCGATACGCAGTATTTT.

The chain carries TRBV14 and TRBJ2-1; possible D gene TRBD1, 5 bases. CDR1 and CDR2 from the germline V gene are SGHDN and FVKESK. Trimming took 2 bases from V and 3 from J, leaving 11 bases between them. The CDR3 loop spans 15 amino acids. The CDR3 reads CASSQRETDYNEQFF. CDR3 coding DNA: TGTGCCAGCAGCCAACGCGAGACAGACTACAATGAGCAGTTCTTC. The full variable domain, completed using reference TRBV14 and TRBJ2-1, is EAGVTQFPSHSVIEKGQTVTLRCDPISGHDNLYWYRRVMGKEIKFLLHFVKESKQDESGMPNNRFLAERTGGTYSTLKVQPAELEDSGVYFCASSQRETDYNEQFFGPGTRLTVL.

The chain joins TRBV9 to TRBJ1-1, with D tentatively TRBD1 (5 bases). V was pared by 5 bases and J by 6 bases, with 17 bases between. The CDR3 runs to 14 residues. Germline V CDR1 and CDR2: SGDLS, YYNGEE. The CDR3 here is CASSALRDSSEAFF. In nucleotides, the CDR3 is TGTGCCAGCAGTGCACTCCGGGACTCTTCTGAAGCTTTCTTT.

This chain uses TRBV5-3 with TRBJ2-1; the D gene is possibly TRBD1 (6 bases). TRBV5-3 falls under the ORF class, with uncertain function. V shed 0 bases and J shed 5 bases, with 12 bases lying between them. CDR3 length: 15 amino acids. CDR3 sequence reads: CARSLAGVKDNEQFF. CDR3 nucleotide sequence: TGTGCCAGAAGCTTGGCAGGGGTAAAAGACAATGAGCAGTTCTTC.